Listed here are 13 T cell receptor beta chains from one sample, sequenced in a study of T cell responses to AZD1222 COVID-19 vaccine. The protocol was immunoSEQ multiplex PCR, while the TCRdb copy is restricted to in-frame clones and leaves out a portion. The profile shows fewer than 100,000 clones, roughly 84% of them singletons. Sequenced here: peripheral blood, sampled on day 0 of AZD1222 vaccination. These TCRs come from an adult in good health.

The CDR3 sequence is CASSPVGESETQYF. The CDR3 DNA reads TGTGCCAGCAGCCCGGTCGGGGAATCGGAGACCCAGTACTTC. This chain uses TRBV5-4 with TRBJ2-5; D possibly corresponds to TRBD2 (5 bases). This CDR3 has 14 residues. Germline CDR1 is SGHNT and CDR2 is YYREEE (reference sequence). V was clipped by 4 bases and J by 5 bases, with 15 bases between them. Full variable domain (missing parts from reference TRBV5-4 and TRBJ2-5): ETGVTQSPTHLIKTRGQQVTLRCSSQSGHNTVSWYQQALGQGPQFIFQYYREEENGRGNFPPRFSGLQFPNYSSELNVNALELDDSALYLCASSPVGESETQYFGPGTRLLVL.

V is TRBV6-1 and J is TRBJ1-5; possible D gene TRBD1, 6 bases. Trimming took 1 base from V and 9 from J, leaving 10 bases between them. This CDR3 spans 13 amino acids. Germline values: CDR1 MNHNS, CDR2 SASEGT. CDR3 coding DNA: TGTGCCAGCAGTGAAGTCGGGGGGCGGCCCCAGCATTTT. It specifies CASSEVGGRPQHF.

In its sample, this clone was seen once. The chain uses TRBV27 and TRBJ1-4; D is undetermined. The germline V gene has CDR1 MNHEY and CDR2 SMNVEV (reference sequence). This CDR3 spans 14 amino acids. V was cut by 4 bases and J by 7 bases, with 13 bases left in between. CDR3 residues: CASSSSGRVEKLFF. The CDR3 DNA follows: TGTGCCAGCAGTTCCTCCGGACGGGTTGAAAAACTGTTTTTT.

A note on this clone: A read error may account for a junction end that differs from germline. The chain employs TRBV6-2 or TRBV6-3 and TRBJ1-1; a weak D match, TRBD1 (5 bases). This CDR3 region has 14 residues. The germline V gene encodes CDR1 MNHEY and CDR2 SVGEGT. The CDR3 loop is CASIYAGRITEAFF. For the CDR3, the DNA is TGTGCCAGCATTTACGCAGGGAGGATCACTGAAGCTTTCTTT.

J is TRBJ2-3 and V is TRBV12-3 or TRBV12-4; 8 bases align to TRBD2. The V gene end was trimmed by 6 bases and the J gene end by 7 bases; junction bases not matched to a gene: 6. The CDR3 runs to 13 residues. CDR3: CASSPTSVYTQYF. Here the CDR3 DNA reads TGTGCCAGCAGCCCGACTAGCGTTTATACGCAGTATTTT.

The gene calls are TRBV5-4 and TRBJ1-2, with TRBD1 matching over 10 bases. The CDR3 totals 14 residues. V trimming: 2 bases; J trimming: 7 bases; junction bases outside the gene matches: 5. The germline V gene has CDR1 SGHNT and CDR2 YYREEE (reference sequence). CDR3 residues: CASSLGTGEFGYTF. CDR3 nucleotides: TGTGCCAGCAGCTTAGGGACAGGGGAATTTGGCTACACCTTC.

This sequence joins TRBV29-1 and TRBJ1-2, with TRBD1 matching over 7 bases. The CDR3 is 14 amino acids. Germline CDR1 reads SQVTM; CDR2 reads ANQGSEA. Germline trimming cut 3 bases from V and 5 bases from J; bases unmatched to any gene: 9. The CDR3 DNA reads as TGCAGCGTTGAGGGCAGGGGGGTAGGGTATGGCTACACCTTC. It codes for CSVEGRGVGYGYTF. Based on the CDR3 plus reference TRBV29-1 and TRBJ1-2, the full variable domain is SAVISQKPSRDICQRGTSLTIQCQVDSQVTMMFWYRQQPGQSLTLIATANQGSEATYESGFVIDKFPISRPNLTFSTLTVSNMSPEDSSIYLCSVEGRGVGYGYTFGSGTRLTVV.

The chain couples TRBV28 to TRBJ1-6; D is undetermined. Between the trimmed V and J ends, which lost 5 bases and 7 bases, there was a span of 6 bases. The CDR3 sequence is 12 residues long. The germline V gene encodes CDR1 MDHEN and CDR2 SYDVKM. The CDR3 protein is CASSIRNSPLHF. The CDR3 DNA reads TGTGCCAGCAGTATCAGGAATTCACCCCTCCACTTT.

This chain links TRBV2 with TRBJ1-6; unclear D gene. V was clipped by 4 bases and J by 14 bases, with 9 bases between them. The germline CDR1 and CDR2 sequences are SNHLY and FYNNEI. The length of the CDR3 is 11 residues. The CDR3 DNA reads as TGTGCCAGCAGTGGTGAGAGAGCCCTCCACTTT. It is translated as CASSGERALHF. The variable domain in full, completed from reference TRBV2 and TRBJ1-6, reads EPEVTQTPSHQVTQMGQEVILRCVPISNHLYFYWYRQILGQKVEFLVSFYNNEISEKSEIFDDQFSVERPDGSNFTLKIRSTKLEDSAMYFCASSGERALHFGNGTRLTVT.

This clone was counted only a few times. The rearrangement uses TRBV6-6 and TRBJ2-5, with 9 bases lining up with TRBD2. There are 14 residues in the CDR3. Germline V gene data show CDR1 as MNHNY and CDR2 as SVGAGI (reference sequence). V gave up 8 bases and J gave up 5 bases; unmatched junction bases: 9. CDR3 in DNA: TGTGCCAGCCGAGGAGCGGGAGGATGGGAGACCCAGTACTTC. Protein: CASRGAGGWETQYF.

The chain uses TRBV11-3 and TRBJ1-2, with unresolved D. The germline V gene has CDR1 SGHNT and CDR2 YENEEA. The CDR3 has 12 amino acids. V was cut by 2 bases and J by 2 bases, with 3 bases left in between. The DNA for the CDR3 is TGTGCCAGCAGCTTAATCAACTATGGCTACACCTTC. Translation: CASSLINYGYTF.

The chain joins TRBV2 to TRBJ2-5; D is possibly TRBD2 (5 bases). CDR1 is SNHLY, CDR2 FYNNEI, per germline. This CDR3 is built from 15 residues. Trimming cost V 3 bases and J 4 bases, with 15 bases left between them. In nucleotides, the CDR3 is TGTGCCAGCAGTGATAAGGGAATGGCGGGAGAGACCCAGTACTTC. This codes for CASSDKGMAGETQYF.

This chain uses TRBV3-1 (or the pseudogene TRBV3-2) with TRBJ2-5; D possibly matches TRBD1 or TRBD2 (5 bases each). V lost 0 bases and J lost 5, with 13 bases in between. CDR3 length: 15 residues. Germline V gene lookup returns CDR1 LGHDT and CDR2 YNNKEL (reference sequence). The CDR3 DNA follows: TGTGCCAGCAGCCAAGATTTGGGGCTAGCTGAGACCCAGTACTTC. This encodes CASSQDLGLAETQYF.